This paragraph covers one T cell receptor beta chain sequence. Its antigen is still unknown. The sample holds no much larger clone one base away, and base qualities are not on file. TCRbeta CDR3 regions were amplified from genomic DNA by means of the immunoSEQ Assay, a bias-controlled multiplex PCR. Per the source publication's procedure: The number of nucleated cells in each sample was estimated from the amplification of reference gene primers within the assay. To quantify the absolute abundance of each unique TCRbeta CDR3 rearrangement, sequence reads were collapsed and filtered. For each sample, productive Simpson clonality was calculated as the square root of Simpson's diversity index over productive rearrangements. TCRdb mirrors the immuneACCESS table, restricted to in-frame sequences. Some clones are absent from its copies; in checked studies, under half trace to an unresolved V gene, and the reason for the others is unknown. For V, J and clone size, that table is used; D and trimming come from the DNA. Recorded for this sample are fewer than 500,000 clones; nearly 90% of them occurred a single time. The top ten clonotypes cover roughly 2% of the sample.

These data come from a study of blood T cell repertoires in COVID-19 (dated by TCRdb to the early 2020s). Looking at the study overall: The collaborator samples originated in the United States, Italy and Spain and spanned the acute and convalescent phases of COVID-19. The material from the prospective study consisted of cDNA or gDNA derived from T cells, B-cell-depleted T cells, or PBMCs. The dataset comprised deeply sampled blood TCRbeta repertoires from subjects exposed to, actively infected with, or recovered from COVID-19. The repertoires were released in a freely available public database meant as a resource for research on the immune response to SARS-CoV-2. Samples came from the ongoing ImmuneRACE study (first 160 participants) plus 1,254 subjects from 6 global collaborators. A de-identified subject ID, COVID-19 status, age in years and sex were almost always included in the sample metadata. Where available, HLA class I and class II types were taken from metadata supplied by the sample provider and were not determined by assay-based typing. The research as a whole found: The quantity of clinical and demographic metadata differed by source and by participant and was supplied without curation.

V is trimmed back by 4 bases and J by 5 bases, and the junction contains 6 bases that no gene match accounts for. The germline V gene gives CDR1 as SGHRS and CDR2 as YFSETQ. CDR3 length: 15 amino acids, cysteine to phenylalanine. Only CDR3 DNA remains: 45 bases, in frame from the first base. In the prospective study, participants were roughly 18 to 100 years old, resided in fewer than 25 geographic areas of the United States, and were enrolled through a virtual design. In the prospective study, cohorts were assigned on the basis of participant-reported clinical history obtained from a screening survey and a study questionnaire. Each participant in the prospective study had whole blood, serum and a nasopharyngeal or oropharyngeal swab collected by mobile phlebotomists. Over an approximately 2-month period, participants in the prospective study had the option of providing additional blood draws and questionnaires. Prospective study blood samples were shipped either frozen or at room temperature before DNA extraction.

Recombination joined TRBV5-1 with TRBJ1-6; TRBD1 matches 7 bases in the middle. This receptor was obtained from a woman younger than 35 with acute COVID-19. Sample: PBMCs or T cells enriched from blood (not recorded which). The DNA reads as follows: TGCGCCAGCAGCACGACAGGGTGGGATAATTCACCCCTCCACTTT. Translated, this is CASSTTGWDNSPLHF.